These 31 T cell receptor beta chains were all obtained from the same sample, sequenced in a study of T-cell reconstitution after alpha-beta-depleted transplantation in children (dated by TCRdb to between 2015 and 2016). The library was produced with PCR. Sequencing was performed on an Illumina HiSeq 2500. TCR library preparation used molecular barcoding, with unique molecular identifiers applied to normalize quantification of the TCRbeta repertoire. TCRdb handled the public reads itself, with Q25 trimming in fastp and clone calling in MiXCR, and kept productive beta chains. When rows share a CDR3 protein, they turn into one entry using the most common DNA and genes. Counted in this sample were about 610,000 distinct CDR3 sequences; roughly a tenth of them appeared once. The biggest ten clones account for 4% to 5% of the sample. Sequenced here: PBMCs from the stem cell graft donor, sampled from the stem cell graft. These receptors all come from a human donor who donated a stem cell graft to a child with acute myeloid leukemia.

This clonotype was detected a few times. CDR3 loop: CASSLRLAGGTNEQFF. For the CDR3, the DNA is TGCGCCAGCAGCTTGCGGCTAGCGGGAGGAACCAATGAGCAGTTCTTC. The rearrangement joins TRBV5-1 to TRBJ2-1, with 11 bases lining up with TRBD2. The CDR3 spans 16 residues. J was trimmed by 6 bases and V by 1 base; bases with no gene match: 6. The germline CDR1 and CDR2 sequences are SGHRS and YFSETQ.

The rearrangement links TRBV20-1 to TRBJ1-5; D gene unclear. This CDR3 contains 14 residues. V was cut by 3 bases and J by 4 bases, with 13 bases left in between. Germline-derived CDR1 and CDR2 are DFQATT and SNEGSKA (reference sequence). DNA for the CDR3: TGCAGTGCTAGTCCCGGGAGGGAGAATCAGCCCCAGCATTTT. Amino acids: CSASPGRENQPQHF.

This clonotype was seen at least ten times. The chain recombines TRBV7-2 with TRBJ2-5, with D perhaps matching TRBD1 or TRBD2 (5 bases each). The germline V gene encodes CDR1 SGHTA and CDR2 FQGNSA. Trimming pared 6 bases from V and 4 bases from J, leaving 18 bases between. CDR3 size: 15 residues. CDR3: CASRSTGRLGETQYF. CDR3 nucleotides: TGTGCCAGCAGATCTACGGGGCGGCTGGGAGAGACCCAGTACTTC.

This clonotype was counted ten times or more. V is TRBV4-3 and J is TRBJ2-7; D is perhaps TRBD2 (6 bases). Germline V lookup: CDR1 LGHNA, CDR2 YSLEER. The CDR3 is made up of 16 amino acids. Trimming cost V 2 bases and J 3 bases, with 17 bases left between them. For the CDR3, the DNA is TGCGCCAGCAGCCAATCATCCCGGGACTTATACTACGAGCAGTACTTC. As protein: CASSQSSRDLYYEQYF.

This clonotype has a count of ten or more. The chain uses TRBV20-1 and TRBJ2-7; 7 nucleotides align to TRBD2. With 6 bases clipped from V and 5 bases from J, the junction kept 13 bases outside the gene matches. Looked up from germline, CDR1 is DFQATT and CDR2 is SNEGSKA (reference sequence). CDR3 size: 14 residues. The CDR3 bases are TGCAGTGCCAATGCCTGGGGGGGAAACGACGAGCAGTACTTC. Translation: CSANAWGGNDEQYF.

This clonotype was observed a handful of times. V gene TRBV12-3 or TRBV12-4 combines with J gene TRBJ1-1; the match to TRBD1 covers 9 bases. Trimming took 6 bases from V and 4 from J; bases not matched to a gene: 6. The CDR3 is 14 amino acids. The CDR3 here is CASSRTGDGTEAFF. CDR3 coding DNA: TGTGCCAGCAGCCGGACAGGGGATGGCACTGAAGCTTTCTTT.

Many counts were recorded for this clonotype. CDR3 sequence reads: CASSPFTGRNTGELFF. CDR3 in DNA: TGCGCCAGCAGCCCCTTCACAGGAAGGAACACCGGGGAGCTGTTTTTT. J is TRBJ2-2 and V is TRBV4-1; D perhaps matches TRBD1 (5 bases). The germline CDR1 and CDR2 sequences are MGHRA and YSYEKL. V dropped 4 bases and J dropped 1 base, with 13 bases sitting between them. This CDR3 has 16 amino acids.

In its sample, this clonotype was seen a few times. V is TRBV20-1 and J is TRBJ2-2; D call uncertain. Germline V gene data show CDR1 as DFQATT and CDR2 as SNEGSKA (reference sequence). This CDR3 spans 14 amino acids. Trimming stripped 7 bases from V and 1 base from J, with 13 bases between. CDR3 loop: CSVLASRNTGELFF. For the CDR3, the DNA is TGCAGTGTTTTAGCCAGTAGGAACACCGGGGAGCTGTTTTTT.

This clonotype was observed at least ten times. V gene TRBV29-1 combines with J gene TRBJ2-7; 7 bases are a match to TRBD1. Germline values: CDR1 SQVTM, CDR2 ANQGSEA. The junction had 6 bases not matched to a gene; V was cut back by 7 bases and J by 0 bases. This CDR3 has 13 residues. CDR3 DNA sequence: TGCAGCGGAACAGGGGTGGGCTCCTACGAGCAGTACTTC. Encoded protein: CSGTGVGSYEQYF.

The chain carries TRBV29-1 and TRBJ2-1; weak D call: TRBD1 (5 bases). The germline V gene encodes CDR1 SQVTM and CDR2 ANQGSEA. Trimming left V 4 bases short and J 8 bases short, with 15 bases between. This CDR3 comprises 13 residues. CDR3 residues: CSVVGRVFDEQFF. The DNA of the CDR3 is TGCAGCGTTGTTGGCAGGGTGTTCGATGAGCAGTTCTTC.

This clonotype has ten or more counts. The chain recombines TRBV20-1 with TRBJ2-7; TRBD2 aligns across 10 bases. Trimming took 5 bases from V and 5 from J; bases not matched to a gene: 15. Germline V gene data show CDR1 as DFQATT and CDR2 as SNEGSKA (reference sequence). This CDR3 contains 16 residues. CDR3 loop: CSAWGTSGARMNEQYF. The CDR3 coding sequence is TGCAGTGCTTGGGGCACTAGCGGGGCTCGCATGAACGAGCAGTACTTC.

This chain joins TRBV7-3 and TRBJ1-1; D not resolved. Germline lookup yields CDR1 SGHTA and CDR2 FQGTGA. Trimming took 6 bases from V and 1 from J, leaving 15 bases between them. The CDR3 consists of 15 residues. The CDR3 spells CASSPTRVRNTEAFF. The CDR3 nucleotides read TGTGCCAGCAGTCCTACCCGAGTGCGGAACACTGAAGCTTTCTTT.

This clonotype occurred a few times. The chain combines TRBV4-3 with TRBJ2-5; D is perhaps TRBD2 (6 bases). Deletions cut 4 bases from V and 6 bases from J, with 12 bases between. Germline-derived CDR1 and CDR2 are LGHNA and YSLEER. This CDR3 spans 13 amino acids. The CDR3 DNA sequence: TGCGCCAGCAGCCCGGGAGTCATGAAGACCCAGTACTTC. Its protein is CASSPGVMKTQYF.

The sample holds a few counts of this clonotype. This chain joins TRBV2 and TRBJ2-2; 8 nucleotides align to TRBD2. The CDR3 is 14 amino acids. The V gene's germline CDR1 is SNHLY and CDR2 FYNNEI. Germline trimming cut 8 bases from V and 5 bases from J; bases unmatched to any gene: 7. The CDR3 loop is CASGLGRGTGELFF. CDR3 bases: TGTGCCAGCGGCCTCGGGAGGGGGACCGGGGAGCTGTTTTTT.

This clonotype was observed a few times. The chain combines TRBV19 with TRBJ2-2; maybe TRBD2 (7 bases). V lost 7 bases and J 6 bases, leaving 18 bases between the germline ends. Germline-derived CDR1 and CDR2 are LNHDA and SQIVND (reference sequence). This CDR3 spans 15 amino acids. The CDR3 bases are TGTGCCAGTACCCCGGGATGGGGGGGCGCCGGGGAGCTGTTTTTT. Its protein is CASTPGWGGAGELFF. Using reference TRBV19 and TRBJ2-2 for the parts outside the CDR3, the full variable domain is DGGITQSPKYLFRKEGQNVTLSCEQNLNHDAMYWYRQDPGQGLRLIYYSQIVNDFQKGDIAEGYSVSREKKESFPLTVTSAQKNPTAFYLCASTPGWGGAGELFFGEGSRLTVL.

The chain links TRBV9 to TRBJ2-7; TRBD2 matches 8 bases. This CDR3 has 15 residues. The junction had 5 bases not matched to a gene; V was cut back by 3 bases and J by 0 bases. Germline-derived CDR1 and CDR2 are SGDLS and YYNGEE. The CDR3: CASSARSGISYEQYF. In DNA, the CDR3 is TGTGCCAGCAGCGCTCGTAGCGGGATCTCCTACGAGCAGTACTTC. The full variable domain, with the rest looked up from reference TRBV9 and TRBJ2-7, is DSGVTQTPKHLITATGQRVTLRCSPRSGDLSVYWYQQSLDQGLQFLIQYYNGEERAKGNILERFSAQQFPDLHSELNLSSLELGDSALYFCASSARSGISYEQYFGPGTRLTVT.

This clonotype has ten or more counts. CDR3 bases: TGTGCCAGCAGTGAAGGGACAGGGGTTTTTTCGCAGTATTTT. Protein: CASSEGTGVFSQYF. The chain has TRBV2 and TRBJ2-3; 9 bases agree with TRBD1. The trim removed 1 base at V and 10 bases at J, leaving 6 bases unmatched. CDR3 length equals 14 residues. Germline CDR1 reads SNHLY; CDR2 reads FYNNEI.

This clonotype was seen repeatedly, ten times or more. J is TRBJ1-5 and V is TRBV7-2, with 10 bases fitting TRBD1. The CDR3 contains 14 residues. Germline assignment: CDR1 SGHTA and CDR2 FQGNSA. With 5 bases clipped from V and 7 bases from J, the junction kept 5 bases outside the gene matches. The chain's CDR3 is CASSPGQGTQPQHF. In DNA, the CDR3 is TGTGCCAGCAGCCCGGGACAGGGGACGCAGCCCCAGCATTTT.

In this sample, this clonotype turned up many times. The chain is built from TRBV6-1 and TRBJ2-2; D might be TRBD1 (5 bases). The CDR3 sequence is 17 residues long. Germline loops: CDR1 MNHNS, CDR2 SASEGT. Trimming stripped 3 bases from V and 3 bases from J, with 17 bases between. The CDR3 sequence: CASSEPPTVTYTGELFF. The CDR3 DNA is TGTGCCAGCAGTGAGCCCCCGACAGTGACATACACCGGGGAGCTGTTTTTT.

The sample holds a few counts of this clonotype. The chain links TRBV13 to TRBJ1-2; weak D call: TRBD1 (6 bases). V dropped 5 bases and J dropped 3 bases, with 16 bases sitting between them. The CDR3 loop spans 15 amino acids. Germline V gene data show CDR1 as PRHDT and CDR2 as FYEKMQ (reference sequence). The CDR3 region has the DNA TGTGCCAGCAGCAGTACAGGGTTCAGGGACTATGGCTACACCTTC. Residues: CASSSTGFRDYGYTF. The entire variable domain, with the rest obtained from reference TRBV13 and TRBJ1-2, is as follows: AAGVIQSPRHLIKEKRETATLKCYPIPRHDTVYWYQQGPGQDPQFLISFYEKMQSDKGSIPDRFSAQQFSDYHSELNMSSLELGDSALYFCASSSTGFRDYGYTFGSGTRLTVV.

A few counts support this clonotype. This chain joins TRBV29-1 and TRBJ2-7; a possible D gene is TRBD1 (6 bases). Per the germline V gene, CDR1 is SQVTM and CDR2 is ANQGSEA. The CDR3 is 13 residues long. V was cut by 7 bases and J by 4 bases, with 17 bases left in between. DNA of the CDR3: TGCAGCGCTCGACCTGGGGGCGTGTACGAGCAGTACTTC. It yields the protein CSARPGGVYEQYF.

Worth noting for this clonotype: One junction end does not reproduce the germline sequence, and a read error may be involved. This chain connects TRBV29-1 to TRBJ2-1, with 10 bases matching TRBD2. Germline V gives CDR1 SQVTM, CDR2 ANQGSEA. This CDR3 has 13 residues. The DNA of the CDR3 is TGCAGCGCCGGACTAGCGGTCTACAATAAGCAGTTCTTC. This encodes CSAGLAVYNKQFF.

This clonotype was detected ten times or more. The V and J genes are TRBV12-3 or TRBV12-4 and TRBJ1-1; 7 bases map to TRBD1. The CDR3 length is 15 residues. V was pared by 6 bases and J by 1 base, with 8 bases of the junction left unmatched. DNA of the CDR3: TGTGCCAGCAGGCAGAGACAGGGCCGGAACACTGAAGCTTTCTTT. Its protein product is CASRQRQGRNTEAFF.

There are a few counts of this clonotype. This chain links TRBV5-4 with TRBJ1-1; 7 bases match TRBD1. The CDR3 covers 15 residues. Unmatched junction bases numbered 7, after V lost 4 bases and J lost 1 base. CDR1 is SGHNT, CDR2 YYREEE, per germline (reference sequence). The CDR3 reads CASSRQTGRNTEAFF. In nucleotides, the CDR3 is TGTGCCAGCAGCCGCCAGACAGGGAGGAACACTGAAGCTTTCTTT.

This clonotype was detected only a few times. This sequence joins TRBV28 and TRBJ2-7, with 8 bases that match TRBD2. Germline values: CDR1 MDHEN, CDR2 SYDVKM. V trimming: 9 bases; J trimming: 6 bases; junction bases outside the gene matches: 10. This CDR3 has 13 residues. Here the CDR3 DNA reads TGTGCCAGTCGTAGCGGGACTTCGCGCGAGCAGTACTTC. Its protein product is CASRSGTSREQYF.

V is TRBV11-1 and J is TRBJ2-7; possible D gene TRBD2, 5 bases. This CDR3 is built from 13 residues. The germline V gene encodes CDR1 SGHAT and CDR2 FQDESV (reference sequence). The V end lost 5 bases, the J end lost 3 bases, and 11 bases lay between the germline ends. The CDR3 region is CASSLPSGYEQYF. The CDR3 DNA reads TGTGCCAGCAGCCTACCAAGCGGCTACGAGCAGTACTTC.

The table lists this clonotype with many counts. The chain recombines TRBV7-3 with TRBJ2-1; a possible D gene is TRBD2 (5 bases). V was pared by 2 bases and J by 5 bases, with 10 bases between. Germline-derived CDR1 and CDR2 are SGHTA and FQGTGA. The CDR3 covers 14 residues. The CDR3 protein is CASSLSAGDNEQFF. The CDR3 DNA sequence: TGTGCCAGCAGCTTATCTGCGGGCGACAATGAGCAGTTCTTC.

In this sample, this clonotype turned up many times. The rearrangement joins TRBV12-3 or TRBV12-4 to TRBJ2-6; the D is unclear. This CDR3 has 15 residues. V lost 1 base to trimming and J lost 0 bases, with 4 bases between them. CDR3 residues: CASSLGDSGANVLTF. The CDR3 nucleotides are TGTGCCAGCAGTTTAGGGGACTCTGGGGCCAACGTCCTGACTTTC.

The sample holds many counts of this clonotype. The V gene is TRBV20-1, the J gene TRBJ2-7; possible D gene TRBD1, 6 bases. The CDR3 loop spans 11 amino acids. The V gene lost 3 bases and the J gene lost 7 bases, with 10 bases spanning the gap. Germline V gene data show CDR1 as DFQATT and CDR2 as SNEGSKA (reference sequence). CDR3 sequence (DNA): TGCAGTGCTAGGGGGGCAGGGGAGCAGTACTTC. It encodes CSARGAGEQYF.

This clonotype was seen only a few times. The gene calls are TRBV24-1 and TRBJ2-5, with D possibly matching TRBD1 (5 bases). The length of the CDR3 is 16 residues. In germline, CDR1 is KGHDR, CDR2 SFDVKD. V was shortened by 9 bases and J by 7 bases, with 26 bases between the two germline ends. DNA for the CDR3: TGTGCCACCTCATTTGGGTCAGGGTCAGATCGGTGGACCCAGTACTTC. It yields the protein CATSFGSGSDRWTQYF.

This clonotype was seen many times. The chain joins TRBV20-1 to TRBJ2-3, with 7 bases identical to TRBD2. CDR1 and CDR2 from the germline V gene are DFQATT and SNEGSKA (reference sequence). Trimming at V came to 3 bases and at J to 5 bases, leaving 8 bases not matched to a gene. This CDR3 spans 14 amino acids. CDR3 loop: CSASRTSDGDTQYF. Written as DNA, the CDR3 is TGCAGTGCTAGCCGAACTAGCGATGGAGATACGCAGTATTTT.